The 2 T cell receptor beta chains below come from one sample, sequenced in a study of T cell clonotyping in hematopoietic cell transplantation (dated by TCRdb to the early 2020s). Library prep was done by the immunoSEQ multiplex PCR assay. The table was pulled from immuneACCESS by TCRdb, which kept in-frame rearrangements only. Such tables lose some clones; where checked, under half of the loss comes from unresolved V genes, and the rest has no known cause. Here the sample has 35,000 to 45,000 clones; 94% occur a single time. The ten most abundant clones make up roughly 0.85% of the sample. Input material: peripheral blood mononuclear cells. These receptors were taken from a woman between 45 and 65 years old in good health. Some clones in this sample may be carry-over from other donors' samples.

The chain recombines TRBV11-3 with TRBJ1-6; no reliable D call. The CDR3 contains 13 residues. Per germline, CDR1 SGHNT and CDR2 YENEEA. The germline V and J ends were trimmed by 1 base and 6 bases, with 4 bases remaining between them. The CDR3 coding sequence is TGTGCCAGCAGCTTAGGGACTAATTCACCCCTCCACTTT. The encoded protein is CASSLGTNSPLHF.

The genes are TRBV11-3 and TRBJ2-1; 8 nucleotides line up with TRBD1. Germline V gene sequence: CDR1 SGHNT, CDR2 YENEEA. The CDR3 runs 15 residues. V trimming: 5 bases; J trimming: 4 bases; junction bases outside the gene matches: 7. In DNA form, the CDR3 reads TGTGCCAGCAGCCCCCGGACAGGGTTGTACAATGAGCAGTTCTTC. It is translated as CASSPRTGLYNEQFF.